Listed below are T cell receptor beta chains from one sample, sequenced in a study of lymphopenia after photon versus proton radiotherapy. Only in-frame clones appear in the TCRdb table, and some are missing; sequencing was by immunoSEQ multiplex PCR. The sample carries fewer than 25,000 clones, more than 75% recorded once. Source: peripheral blood, taken from a patient treated with photon-based radiotherapy. The receptors stem from a man aged 35 to 55 with gastric cancer. CDR3s include the opening cysteine and the closing phenylalanine or tryptophan. Each record gives: V gene, J gene, D gene, CDR3 DNA, CDR3 protein. A D gene is named only where the DNA matches it firmly.

v_gene: TRBV7-3; j_gene: TRBJ1-6; d_gene: TRBD1; CDR3nt: TGTGCCAGCAGCTTAGGGCGAGACAGGGTCGATAATTCACCCCTCCACTTT; CDR3aa: CASSLGRDRVDNSPLHF
v_gene: TRBV6-6; j_gene: TRBJ1-4; d_gene: NA; CDR3nt: TGTGCCAGCCTCGGGACTCCTAATGAAAAACTGTTTTTT; CDR3aa: CASLGTPNEKLFF
v_gene: TRBV7-6; j_gene: TRBJ2-5; d_gene: NA; CDR3nt: TGTGCCAGCAGCTCCCGGCCCCTAGAGACCCAGTACTTC; CDR3aa: CASSSRPLETQYF
v_gene: TRBV7-9; j_gene: TRBJ2-2; d_gene: TRBD1; CDR3nt: TGTGCCAGCAGCTTAGCGACAGGGGCCCCCTCCGGGGAGCTGTTTTTT; CDR3aa: CASSLATGAPSGELFF
v_gene: TRBV27; j_gene: TRBJ2-3; d_gene: TRBD1; CDR3nt: TGTGCCAGCAGTTATAGGGGGACAGGGGGCCACCCCTTTGATACGCAGTATTTT; CDR3aa: CASSYRGTGGHPFDTQYF
v_gene: TRBV6-5; j_gene: TRBJ2-3; d_gene: TRBD2; CDR3nt: TGTGCCGTCAGCGGGGGGACTAGCACAGATACGCAGTATTTT; CDR3aa: CAVSGGTSTDTQYF
v_gene: TRBV10-3; j_gene: TRBJ2-2; d_gene: TRBD1; CDR3nt: TGTGCCATCAGTCCCGGGACAGGGGGCACCGGGGAGCTGTTTTTT; CDR3aa: CAISPGTGGTGELFF
v_gene: TRBV15; j_gene: TRBJ2-1; d_gene: TRBD1; CDR3nt: TGTGCCACCAGCAGAGATACAGGGGTTGTATCACCGTTCTTC; CDR3aa: CATSRDTGVVSPFF
v_gene: TRBV29-1; j_gene: TRBJ2-7; d_gene: TRBD1; CDR3nt: TGCAGCGTTAACAGGGGGCCCAACGAGCAGTACTTC; CDR3aa: CSVNRGPNEQYF
v_gene: TRBV7-3; j_gene: TRBJ2-3; d_gene: TRBD1; CDR3nt: TGTGCCAGCAGCGTTCAGGGGGCAGATACGCAGTATTTT; CDR3aa: CASSVQGADTQYF